This TCR beta chain emerged from a study of T-cell memory formation after mild COVID-19. Study outcomes and limitations: Largely, contracting CD4+ clones fell within CM and EM, and contracting CD8+ clones within EMRA.

Comment on this clonotype: Its cognate antigen is unknown.

TCRdb ran MiXCR on the 5' RACE reads and lists one entry per CDR3 protein. The data hold about 250,000 distinct CDR3 sequences, with 15% observed a single time. This CDR3 spans 16 amino acids. In germline, CDR1 is KGHDR, CDR2 SFDVKD. V was shortened by 4 bases and J by 2 bases, with 16 bases between the two germline ends. This TCR was sampled from an adult woman who had mild COVID-19 (a few samples of this study predate the infection). Cell type and time point are not known. The sequenced material came from PBMCs or a T cell subset sorted from them (not recorded which). The chain links TRBV24-1 to TRBJ2-5; D is uncertain. The CDR3 region has the DNA TGTGCCACCAGTGACCCAAGATGGGGATTACAAGAGACCCAGTACTTC. Residues: CATSDPRWGLQETQYF.